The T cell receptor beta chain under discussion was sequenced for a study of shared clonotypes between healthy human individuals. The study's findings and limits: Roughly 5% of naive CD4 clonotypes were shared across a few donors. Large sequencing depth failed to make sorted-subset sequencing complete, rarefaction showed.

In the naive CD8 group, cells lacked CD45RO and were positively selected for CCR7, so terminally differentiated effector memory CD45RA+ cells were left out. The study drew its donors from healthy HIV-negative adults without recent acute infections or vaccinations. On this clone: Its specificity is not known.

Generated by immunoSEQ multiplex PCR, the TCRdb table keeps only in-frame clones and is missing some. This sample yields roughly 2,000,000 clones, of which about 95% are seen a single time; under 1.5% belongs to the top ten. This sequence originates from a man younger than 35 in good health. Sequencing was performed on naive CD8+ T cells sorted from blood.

DNA for the CDR3: TGTGCCAGCTCGGAGGGGATCGGCTACGAGCAGTACTTC. Translated: CASSEGIGYEQYF. The chain employs TRBV6-5 and TRBJ2-7; D might be TRBD2 (6 bases). V was shortened by 8 bases and J by 3 bases, with 14 bases between the two germline ends. The germline V gene has CDR1 MNHEY and CDR2 SVGAGI. CDR3 length: 13 residues.